The 31 T cell receptor beta chains presented below share a single source sample, sequenced in a study of blood T cell repertoires in COVID-19. The assay was immunoSEQ multiplex PCR, and TCRdb's table has in-frame clones only and misses some. In the table there are about 80,000 clones, under 85% of which are singletons. The source material was peripheral blood. The receptors were sampled from a human donor in a cohort sampled during active COVID-19.

The genes are TRBV5-1 and TRBJ2-3; 14 bases are a match to TRBD2. From germline, CDR1 is SGHRS and CDR2 YFSETQ. The CDR3 consists of 17 residues. Germline trimming cut 0 bases from V and 5 bases from J; bases unmatched to any gene: 5. The CDR3 is CASSLGGLAGVRDTQYF. In DNA form, the CDR3 reads TGCGCCAGCAGCTTGGGGGGACTAGCGGGAGTCAGAGATACGCAGTATTTT.

J is TRBJ1-5 and V is TRBV18; 9 bases match TRBD1. With 3 bases clipped from V and 6 bases from J, the junction kept 12 bases outside the gene matches. Germline values: CDR1 KGHSH, CDR2 LQKENI. The CDR3 length is 17 residues. The CDR3 DNA reads TGTGCCAGCTCACCGGACAGGGGTGGGTTGGGCAGTCAGCCCCAGCATTTT. Encoded protein: CASSPDRGGLGSQPQHF.

The chain joins TRBV28 to TRBJ1-2; D is ambiguous. With 7 bases removed from V and 6 bases from J, the gap between germline ends came to 15 bases. CDR3 length equals 13 residues. Per the germline V gene, CDR1 is MDHEN and CDR2 is SYDVKM. The CDR3, as DNA: TGTGCCAGCACCGAGAGTCCCGGGGATGGCTACACCTTC. Translated, it gives CASTESPGDGYTF.

The V call is TRBV27, the J call TRBJ1-1; 9 bases match TRBD1. Germline-derived CDR1 and CDR2 are MNHEY and SMNVEV (reference sequence). Trimming removed 8 bases from V and 0 bases from J; junction bases left unmatched: 7. The CDR3 has 15 amino acids. The CDR3 sequence is CASGVQGAMNTEAFF. The CDR3 region has the DNA TGTGCCAGCGGTGTACAGGGGGCGATGAACACTGAAGCTTTCTTT.

V is TRBV19 and J is TRBJ2-6, with D tentatively TRBD2 (7 bases). This CDR3 is built from 15 residues. CDR1 is LNHDA, CDR2 SQIVND, per germline (reference sequence). CDR3 protein: CVGGQGLSGANVLTF. The DNA for the CDR3 is TGTGTGGGGGGGCAGGGCCTCTCTGGGGCCAACGTCCTGACTTTC.

The rearrangement uses TRBV10-3 and TRBJ1-2; a possible D gene is TRBD1 (6 bases). Trimming stripped 5 bases from V and 6 bases from J, with 13 bases between. The CDR3 has 13 amino acids. CDR1 ENHRY and CDR2 SYGVKD come from the germline V gene. CDR3 protein: CAISHAGENGYTF. In DNA, the CDR3 is TGTGCCATCAGTCATGCAGGGGAGAATGGCTACACCTTC.

This clone was seen only a few times. J is TRBJ1-3 and V is TRBV5-4; unclear D gene. Germline V gives CDR1 SGHNT, CDR2 YYREEE (reference sequence). This CDR3 has 16 residues. V dropped 3 bases and J dropped 0 bases, with 13 bases sitting between them. The CDR3: CASSSLFADSGNTIYF. The CDR3 nucleotides are TGTGCCAGCAGCTCTCTCTTTGCAGACTCTGGAAACACCATATATTTT.

The J gene is TRBJ2-2, the V gene TRBV10-3; D might be TRBD2 (6 bases). Germline CDR1 is ENHRY and CDR2 is SYGVKD. The CDR3 runs 13 residues. V was cut by 6 bases and J by 4 bases, with 9 bases left in between. The CDR3 sequence: CAISGRGTGELFF. The DNA of the CDR3 is TGTGCCATCAGCGGGCGGGGCACCGGGGAGCTGTTTTTT.

The chain uses TRBV10-1 and TRBJ2-3; 10 nucleotides line up with TRBD2. This CDR3 region has 16 residues. The ends lost 6 bases at V and 6 bases at J; junction bases unmatched: 12. Germline V gene data show CDR1 as WNHNN and CDR2 as SYGVQD (reference sequence). CDR3 loop: CASSPRVAGGEDTQYF. DNA of the CDR3: TGCGCCAGCAGCCCAAGGGTAGCGGGAGGTGAGGATACGCAGTATTTT.

The chain has TRBV18 and TRBJ2-7; 12 nucleotides align to TRBD1. The CDR3 loop spans 15 amino acids. The germline gives CDR1 KGHSH, CDR2 LQKENI. Trimming cost V 3 bases and J 6 bases; bases outside gene matches: 6. The CDR3 is CASSPRDRGLSEQYF. The DNA of the CDR3 is TGTGCCAGCTCACCTAGGGACAGGGGGCTTAGCGAGCAGTACTTC.

This chain connects TRBV6-6 to TRBJ2-3, with 10 bases identical to TRBD2. Germline-derived CDR1 and CDR2 are MNHNY and SVGAGI (reference sequence). The CDR3 is 16 residues long. Trimming at V came to 4 bases and at J to 3 bases, leaving 7 bases not matched to a gene. In DNA form, the CDR3 reads TGTGCCAGCAGTTCCGCTGGTAGCGGGGGGACAGATACGCAGTATTTT. This sequence encodes CASSSAGSGGTDTQYF.

The J gene is TRBJ1-2, the V gene TRBV28; possible D gene TRBD1, 6 bases. Germline V gives CDR1 MDHEN, CDR2 SYDVKM. V lost 0 bases and J 1 base, leaving 6 bases between the germline ends. This CDR3 region has 14 residues. The CDR3 protein is CASSLWDSNYGYTF. The CDR3 DNA is TGTGCCAGCAGTTTATGGGACAGTAACTATGGCTACACCTTC.

The V call is TRBV18, the J call TRBJ2-5; D may be TRBD2 (5 bases). The length of the CDR3 is 16 residues. Germline loops: CDR1 KGHSH, CDR2 LQKENI. V lost 1 base to trimming and J lost 5 bases, with 17 bases between them. The CDR3 DNA follows: TGTGCCAGCTCACCACAAAGGGAGCGGACCCAGGAGACCCAGTACTTC. Translated, it gives CASSPQRERTQETQYF.

The chain carries TRBV28 and TRBJ2-2; 7 bases match TRBD2. The V and J ends lost 6 bases and 7 bases, in that order; junction bases with no gene match: 8. The germline gives CDR1 MDHEN, CDR2 SYDVKM. The CDR3 is 14 residues long. The CDR3 sequence: CASRLWGGGGELFF. The CDR3, as DNA: TGTGCCAGCAGACTTTGGGGGGGAGGCGGGGAGCTGTTTTTT.

The chain's CDR3 is CASSARLAGAEQYF. The CDR3 DNA sequence: TGTGCCAGCAGCGCCCGACTAGCGGGTGCCGAGCAGTACTTC. The chain links TRBV9 to TRBJ2-7; 10 bases align to TRBD2. The V gene's germline CDR1 is SGDLS and CDR2 YYNGEE. Trimming removed 3 bases from V and 6 bases from J; junction bases left unmatched: 6. The CDR3 is 14 amino acids.

The J gene is TRBJ1-1, the V gene TRBV29-1; D possibly corresponds to TRBD1 (6 bases). CDR3 size: 14 residues. Trimming pared 4 bases from V and 2 bases from J, leaving 14 bases between. Germline CDR1 SQVTM, CDR2 ANQGSEA. The CDR3 DNA is TGCAGCGTTGTAGGACAGACTATTAACACTGAAGCTTTCTTT. Its protein product is CSVVGQTINTEAFF.

The genes are TRBV6-5 and TRBJ1-1; 8 bases fit TRBD1. Germline trimming cut 6 bases from V and 4 bases from J; bases unmatched to any gene: 4. Germline values: CDR1 MNHEY, CDR2 SVGAGI. The CDR3 contains 13 residues. The CDR3 region is CASRRTGSTEAFF. The DNA of the CDR3 is TGTGCCAGCAGGCGGACAGGGTCCACTGAAGCTTTCTTT.

The V call is TRBV20-1, the J call TRBJ2-1; D perhaps matches TRBD2 (6 bases). This CDR3 has 11 residues. Germline assignment: CDR1 DFQATT and CDR2 SNEGSKA (reference sequence). The CDR3 loop reads CGCGAGNEQFF. In nucleotides, the CDR3 is TGCGGCTGCGGGGCCGGTAATGAGCAGTTCTTC.

The chain carries TRBV19 and TRBJ2-1; 10 nucleotides align to TRBD1. The CDR3 is 17 residues long. The germline gives CDR1 LNHDA, CDR2 SQIVND (reference sequence). Germline trimming cut 4 bases from V and 0 bases from J; bases unmatched to any gene: 6. CDR3 in amino acids: CASSTKRTGGSYNEQFF. CDR3 DNA sequence: TGTGCCAGTAGTACCAAACGGACAGGGGGCTCCTACAATGAGCAGTTCTTC. The whole variable domain, filled in from reference TRBV19 and TRBJ2-1, reads DGGITQSPKYLFRKEGQNVTLSCEQNLNHDAMYWYRQDPGQGLRLIYYSQIVNDFQKGDIAEGYSVSREKKESFPLTVTSAQKNPTAFYLCASSTKRTGGSYNEQFFGPGTRLTVL.

This chain uses TRBV19 with TRBJ2-3, with 8 bases matching TRBD2. CDR1 is LNHDA and CDR2 is SQIVND in the germline V gene (reference sequence). The CDR3 totals 15 residues. Losses at the gene ends were 8 bases for V and 2 bases for J; bases not matched to a gene: 9. The CDR3 sequence is CASSPRGLDTDTQYF. The CDR3 DNA sequence: TGTGCCAGTTCCCCCCGGGGACTAGACACAGATACGCAGTATTTT.

The chain recombines TRBV6-5 with TRBJ1-2, with no clear D. Germline V CDR1 and CDR2: MNHEY, SVGAGI. The CDR3 is made up of 14 amino acids. Trimming pared 0 bases from V and 7 bases from J, leaving 12 bases between. The CDR3 nucleotides are TGTGCCAGCAGTTACTCCGGGATACCGGGTGGCTACACCTTC. Amino acids: CASSYSGIPGGYTF.

V usage is TRBV5-5 and J usage is TRBJ2-1; no reliable D call. V lost 3 bases and J 9 bases, leaving 13 bases between the germline ends. The CDR3 has 13 amino acids. CDR1 SGHKS and CDR2 YYEKEE come from the germline V gene (reference sequence). CDR3 sequence: CASSWRLDGEQFF. The CDR3 coding sequence is TGTGCCAGCAGCTGGAGACTCGACGGTGAGCAGTTCTTC.

CDR3: CASSPRGGNNQPQHF. The DNA of the CDR3 is TGCGCCAGCAGCCCAAGGGGGGGGAACAATCAGCCCCAGCATTTT. V is TRBV5-1 and J is TRBJ1-5, with TRBD1 as a possible D gene (6 bases). The ends were cut back, 4 bases at V and 3 bases at J, with 14 bases in the middle. There are 15 residues in the CDR3. Germline CDR1 is SGHRS and CDR2 is YFSETQ.

This clone was seen a few times. The chain couples TRBV5-1 to TRBJ2-2, with D perhaps matching TRBD1 (7 bases). The CDR3 sequence is 16 residues long. Germline V gene sequence: CDR1 SGHRS, CDR2 YFSETQ. Trimming stripped 3 bases from V and 1 base from J, with 13 bases between. CDR3 region: CASSSGGGLNTGELFF. CDR3 nucleotides: TGCGCCAGCAGCTCAGGAGGGGGCTTGAACACCGGGGAGCTGTTTTTT.

The chain links TRBV9 to TRBJ2-5; no clear D gene. The CDR3 runs 14 residues. The V and J ends lost 0 bases and 4 bases respectively, with 10 bases between them. Germline CDR1 is SGDLS and CDR2 is YYNGEE. The CDR3 sequence: CASSVGPGTETQYF. CDR3 sequence (DNA): TGTGCCAGCAGCGTAGGTCCGGGTACAGAGACCCAGTACTTC.

This sequence joins TRBV6-2 or TRBV6-3 and TRBJ2-3; 13 nucleotides agree with TRBD2. With 2 bases clipped from V and 2 bases from J, the junction kept 1 base outside the gene matches. Germline lookup yields CDR1 MNHEY and CDR2 SVGEGT. CDR3 length: 16 amino acids. The CDR3 region is CASSYGTSGNTDTQYF. DNA of the CDR3: TGTGCCAGCAGTTACGGGACTAGCGGGAACACAGATACGCAGTATTTT.

The V gene is TRBV28, the J gene TRBJ1-5; 11 bases map to TRBD1. Germline-derived CDR1 and CDR2 are MDHEN and SYDVKM. CDR3 length: 15 residues. Trimming at V came to 7 bases and at J to 3 bases, leaving 5 bases not matched to a gene. DNA of the CDR3: TGTGCCAGCACCCGGGACAGGGGGTCCAATCAGCCCCAGCATTTT. Its protein is CASTRDRGSNQPQHF. Full variable domain (rest looked up from reference TRBV28 and TRBJ1-5): DVKVTQSSRYLVKRTGEKVFLECVQDMDHENMFWYRQDPGLGLRLIYFSYDVKMKEKGDIPEGYSVSREKKERFSLILESASTNQTSMYLCASTRDRGSNQPQHFGDGTRLSIL.

The chain recombines TRBV2 with TRBJ2-7, with a possible D match to TRBD2 (6 bases). The CDR3 totals 13 residues. Germline lookup yields CDR1 SNHLY and CDR2 FYNNEI. The V and J ends lost 7 bases and 7 bases respectively, with 17 bases between them. The CDR3 bases are TGTGCCAGCAATAGAGTAGACGGGGGAGAGCAGTACTTC. The encoded protein is CASNRVDGGEQYF.

The chain is built from TRBV4-2 and TRBJ2-2; 7 nucleotides agree with TRBD2. Germline values: CDR1 LGHNA, CDR2 YNFKEQ. V dropped 4 bases and J dropped 1; count of bases not matched to a gene: 6. CDR3 length: 16 amino acids. The CDR3 is CASSPGVAGNTGELFF. The CDR3 region has the DNA TGTGCCAGCAGCCCCGGCGTAGCGGGGAACACCGGGGAGCTGTTTTTT.

The V gene is TRBV15, the J gene TRBJ2-5; D might be TRBD2 (6 bases). This CDR3 spans 15 amino acids. V lost 3 bases to trimming and J lost 5 bases, with 16 bases between them. The V gene's germline CDR1 is LNHNV and CDR2 YYDKDF (reference sequence). The CDR3 coding sequence is TGTGCCACCAGCAGCCTTGGGGAGGTGGGGGAGACCCAGTACTTC. Protein product: CATSSLGEVGETQYF.

The chain uses TRBV5-4 and TRBJ2-7, with D perhaps matching TRBD2 (6 bases). Trimming shortened V by 0 bases and J by 3 bases, and 10 bases separated the two germline ends. CDR1 SGHNT and CDR2 YYREEE come from the germline V gene (reference sequence). The CDR3 is 14 residues long. CDR3 in DNA: TGTGCCAGCAGCTTGGCAGCGGGCCTCTACGAGCAGTACTTC. Translation: CASSLAAGLYEQYF.